The clone carrying this TCR beta chain was found once. The antigen is not known. Germline V gene sequence: CDR1 SQVTM, CDR2 ANQGSEA. The CDR3 is 16 amino acids. Trimming took off 4 bases at V and 6 bases at J, with 23 bases between the two ends. These data originate in a study of cytomegalovirus exposure and HLA in healthy donors. General study results and limits: A later analysis revealed that TCR association rates differed between HLA loci, peaking at DRB1 and bottoming out at HLA-C. When the data were analyzed later, several of the most significant clusters appeared to be linked to common viral pathogens.

PCR involved 60 Vbeta and 13 Jbeta primers. Some clones are missing from TCRdb's copy, which holds only in-frame ones; the method was immunoSEQ multiplex PCR. This table holds about 140,000 clones, more than 75% found once. This receptor was obtained from a female donor in good health and CMV-seronegative. The rearrangement joins TRBV29-1 to TRBJ2-3; D is perhaps TRBD2 (6 bases). Sample: PBMCs. The CDR3 here is CSVAVGGGRASDTQYF. The CDR3 nucleotides are TGCAGCGTTGCGGTCGGGGGTGGACGGGCGTCGGATACGCAGTATTTT.